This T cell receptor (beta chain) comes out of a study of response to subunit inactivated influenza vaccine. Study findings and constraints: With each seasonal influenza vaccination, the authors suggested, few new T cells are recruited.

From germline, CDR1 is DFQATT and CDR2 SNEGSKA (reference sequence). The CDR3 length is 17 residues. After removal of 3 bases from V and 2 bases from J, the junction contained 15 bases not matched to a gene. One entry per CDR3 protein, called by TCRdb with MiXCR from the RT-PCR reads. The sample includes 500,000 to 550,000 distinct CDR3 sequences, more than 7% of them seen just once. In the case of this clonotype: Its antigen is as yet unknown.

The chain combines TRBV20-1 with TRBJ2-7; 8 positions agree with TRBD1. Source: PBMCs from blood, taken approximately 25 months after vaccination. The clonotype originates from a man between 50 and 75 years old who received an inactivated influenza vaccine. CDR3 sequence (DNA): TGCAGTGCTAGGAGGGGAGGACAGGGTCGATTAGCCTACGAGCAGTACTTC. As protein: CSARRGGQGRLAYEQYF.